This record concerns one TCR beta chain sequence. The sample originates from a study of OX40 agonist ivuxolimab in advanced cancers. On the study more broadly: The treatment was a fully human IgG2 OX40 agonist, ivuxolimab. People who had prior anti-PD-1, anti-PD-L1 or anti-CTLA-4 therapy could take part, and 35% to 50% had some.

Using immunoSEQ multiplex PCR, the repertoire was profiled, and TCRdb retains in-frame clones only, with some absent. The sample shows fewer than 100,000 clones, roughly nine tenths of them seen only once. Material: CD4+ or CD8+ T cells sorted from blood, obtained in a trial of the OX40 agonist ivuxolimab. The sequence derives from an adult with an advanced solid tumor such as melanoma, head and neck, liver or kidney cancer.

CDR3 DNA sequence: TGCAGCGTTGCTGGGCAGACTTTCGAGCAGTACTTC. It encodes CSVAGQTFEQYF. The chain couples TRBV29-1 to TRBJ2-7; unclear D gene. The germline V and J ends were trimmed by 4 bases and 6 bases, with 13 bases remaining between them. The CDR3 is 12 amino acids. Per the germline V gene, CDR1 is SQVTM and CDR2 is ANQGSEA.